This T cell receptor (beta chain) was obtained from a study of blood T cell repertoires in COVID-19. Turning to the study itself: Samples of COVID-19 (acute and convalescent) were obtained from the United States, Italy and Spain. Nucleic acid was either cDNA or gDNA, and it came from T cells, B-cell-depleted T cells, or PBMCs.

Germline-derived CDR1 and CDR2 are SGHKS and YYEKEE (reference sequence). CDR3 length: 14 residues. The V gene lost 0 bases and the J gene lost 5 bases, with 11 bases spanning the gap. Seattle cases were enrolled at active infection and followed longitudinally. In the source study's methods: Amplification with reference gene primers provided the estimates of nucleated cell counts. Using immunoSEQ multiplex PCR, the repertoire was profiled, and TCRdb retains in-frame clones only, with some absent. The D gene and trimming were derived from the DNA, and the V and J assignments and clone size from that table. The data contain some 62,000 clones, around 80% of them singletons.

The material sequenced was peripheral blood. The TCR comes from a man in his sixties with COVID-19, enrolled during active disease. The chain has TRBV5-5 and TRBJ1-2, with TRBD1 as a possible D gene (6 bases). The CDR3 region is CASSLEAGTYGYTF. CDR3 DNA: TGTGCCAGCAGCTTGGAAGCAGGGACATATGGCTACACCTTC.